Sequencing of this T cell receptor beta chain was carried out in a study of T-cell memory formation after mild COVID-19. This clonotype turned up a few times. Antigen: not known. CDR3 length: 17 amino acids. The germline CDR1 and CDR2 sequences are SGHVS and FNYEAQ. V was clipped by 1 base and J by 3 bases; unmatched bases: 9. TCRdb re-called the 5' RACE reads with MiXCR, one entry per CDR3 protein. The sample lists about 150,000 distinct CDR3 sequences, 14% occurring once. Study conclusions and caveats: A subset of responding clones appeared in pre-infection memory, suggesting cross-reactive memory joined. Largely, contracting CD4+ clones fell within CM and EM, and contracting CD8+ clones within EMRA. CD4/CD8 balance held among clones contracting day 15 to 85, and later expanders leaned CD4+.

This TCR was recovered from an adult woman who had mild COVID-19 (a few samples of this study predate the infection). Cell type and time point are not known. Material for sequencing was PBMCs or a T cell subset sorted from them (not recorded which). The chain carries TRBV7-6 and TRBJ1-1, with 9 nucleotides matching TRBD1. The DNA for the CDR3 is TGTGCCAGCAGCTTAGAACAGGGGGCGCCGGTCGACACTGAAGCTTTCTTT. This sequence encodes CASSLEQGAPVDTEAFF.